The present entry profiles one TCR beta chain with its context. The germline gives CDR1 SGHAT, CDR2 FQDESV (reference sequence). The CDR3 loop spans 12 amino acids. Losses at the gene ends were 5 bases for V and 7 bases for J; bases not matched to a gene: 1. The data stem from a study of blood T cell repertoires in COVID-19. Background on the study: Samples came from the United States, Italy and Spain, spanning acute and convalescent COVID-19. T cells, B-cell-depleted T cells, or PBMCs supplied cDNA or gDNA.

As processed by the authors: Reference gene primer amplification yielded estimated nucleated cell counts. Some clones are missing from TCRdb's copy, which holds only in-frame ones; the method was immunoSEQ multiplex PCR. The V and J calls and clone size were taken over from that table, and D and trimming were inferred from the DNA. The top ten clones hold approximately 2.1% of a sample with some 180,000 clones, around 89% of them seen once. V is TRBV11-1 and J is TRBJ2-1; 8 nucleotides match TRBD2. Specimen: peripheral blood. This TCR derives from a man aged 45-65 years who had recovered from COVID-19. The CDR3 bases are TGTGCCAGCAGCCCGGGGGGGAATGAGCAGTTCTTC. Amino acids: CASSPGGNEQFF.